The next 15 T cell receptor beta chains were all read from a single sample in a study of blood T cell repertoires in COVID-19. TCRdb keeps only in-frame clones here, not all; method: immunoSEQ multiplex PCR. Of about 490,000 clones listed, over 75% are singletons. Sequenced: peripheral blood. These receptor sequences come from a human donor in a cohort sampled during active COVID-19.

CDR3 coding DNA: TGTGCCAGCAGCCCGGGCGGACTAGCGGGAAGTCCCACCGGGGAGCTGTTTTTT. Translation gives CASSPGGLAGSPTGELFF. V gene TRBV5-4 combines with J gene TRBJ2-2, with 12 bases that match TRBD2. CDR3 size: 18 residues. Per germline, CDR1 SGHNT and CDR2 YYREEE (reference sequence). V shed 4 bases, J shed 4 bases, and the junction held 11 bases outside the gene matches.

This clone was seen once. The rearrangement links TRBV30 to TRBJ2-5; maybe TRBD1 (5 bases). The ends were cut back, 1 base at V and 5 bases at J, with 11 bases in the middle. The CDR3 runs 13 residues. Germline CDR1 GTSNPN, CDR2 SVGIG (reference sequence). CDR3 DNA sequence: TGTGCCTGGAGTGGGGCCAGGGTGGAGACCCAGTACTTC. Translating it yields CAWSGARVETQYF.

The chain employs TRBV6-5 and TRBJ1-1, with D maybe TRBD1 (6 bases). Per germline, CDR1 MNHEY and CDR2 SVGAGI. The V and J ends lost 7 bases and 3 bases respectively, with 15 bases between them. The CDR3 is 14 amino acids. This CDR3 reads CASIISQGYTEAFF. The CDR3 DNA is TGTGCCAGCATCATATCACAGGGTTACACTGAAGCTTTCTTT.

This clone was seen once. This chain joins TRBV7-2 and TRBJ1-3, with 8 positions matching TRBD1. V shed 2 bases, J shed 2 bases, and the junction held 8 bases outside the gene matches. Germline loops: CDR1 SGHTA, CDR2 FQGNSA. The CDR3 sequence is 17 residues long. The CDR3 DNA reads TGTGCCAGCAGCTTAATACTAGGACAGGGCACTGGAAACACCATATATTTT. This encodes CASSLILGQGTGNTIYF.

The genes are TRBV7-2 and TRBJ1-5; D remains unclear. Germline lookup yields CDR1 SGHTA and CDR2 FQGNSA. The CDR3 covers 14 residues. Trimming pared 2 bases from V and 2 bases from J, leaving 7 bases between. This CDR3 is CASSLRRRNQPQHF. The DNA of the CDR3 is TGTGCCAGCAGCTTACGGAGACGCAATCAGCCCCAGCATTTT.

The CDR3 DNA sequence: TGCGCCAGCAGCTCGGACAGGGGAGGGAAAAACTATGGCTACACCTTC. It encodes CASSSDRGGKNYGYTF. The chain combines TRBV5-1 with TRBJ1-2; 9 bases line up with TRBD1. The trim removed 3 bases at V and 2 bases at J, leaving 8 bases unmatched. The CDR3 sequence is 16 residues long. Per germline, CDR1 SGHRS and CDR2 YFSETQ.

The table lists this clone with a count of one. The J gene is TRBJ1-5, the V gene TRBV3-1 (or the pseudogene TRBV3-2); D is unclear. Looked up from germline, CDR1 is LGHDT and CDR2 is YNNKEL (reference sequence). V lost 1 base, J lost 6 bases, and 7 bases lay in between. The CDR3 is 13 amino acids. CDR3 protein: CASSQARSQPQHF. The CDR3 nucleotides read TGTGCCAGCAGCCAAGCGAGAAGTCAGCCCCAGCATTTT.

V usage is TRBV6-2 or TRBV6-3 and J usage is TRBJ1-6; 11 bases line up with TRBD1. Germline trimming cut 0 bases from V and 10 bases from J; bases unmatched to any gene: 5. Germline V gives CDR1 MNHEY, CDR2 SVGEGT. This CDR3 has 16 amino acids. The CDR3 spells CASSYSRTGGKSPLHF. The CDR3 DNA is TGTGCCAGCAGTTACTCCAGGACAGGGGGCAAATCACCCCTCCACTTT.

This clone has only a few counts. The CDR3 DNA sequence: TGTGCCAGCAGCAAATGGACAGTCTATAGCAATCAGCCCCAGCATTTT. Translating gives CASSKWTVYSNQPQHF. The chain recombines TRBV5-6 with TRBJ1-5; tentative D call: TRBD1 (6 bases). CDR3 length: 16 amino acids. Germline loops: CDR1 SGHDT, CDR2 YYEEEE. V gave up 4 bases and J gave up 0 bases, with 14 bases separating them.

The rearrangement joins TRBV7-2 to TRBJ2-7; 8 bases match TRBD1. The germline V gene has CDR1 SGHTA and CDR2 FQGNSA. V lost 4 bases, J lost 4 bases, and 12 bases stayed unmatched. This CDR3 region has 16 residues. For the CDR3, the DNA is TGTGCCAGCAGCTCCAAGACCGGGACAGGACCTTACGAGCAGTACTTC. Its translation: CASSSKTGTGPYEQYF.

The genes are TRBV30 and TRBJ1-4; no firm D call. CDR1 is GTSNPN and CDR2 is SVGIG in the germline V gene (reference sequence). Trimming took off 0 bases at V and 3 bases at J, with 17 bases between the two ends. The CDR3 is 17 amino acids. In nucleotides, the CDR3 is TGTGCCTGGAGTGTATTAGATAGGAGGGCAGCTAATGAAAAACTGTTTTTT. This sequence encodes CAWSVLDRRAANEKLFF.

The chain combines TRBV5-4 with TRBJ2-7; 10 bases are shared with TRBD2. V shed 5 bases and J 5 bases; nucleotides not matched to a gene: 13. The germline CDR1 and CDR2 sequences are SGHNT and YYREEE (reference sequence). The CDR3 loop spans 16 amino acids. CDR3: CASRPGTSARWDEQYF. CDR3 coding DNA: TGTGCCAGCAGGCCCGGGACTAGCGCCCGTTGGGACGAGCAGTACTTC. The variable domain in full, completed from reference TRBV5-4 and TRBJ2-7, reads ETGVTQSPTHLIKTRGQQVTLRCSSQSGHNTVSWYQQALGQGPQFIFQYYREEENGRGNFPPRFSGLQFPNYSSELNVNALELDDSALYLCASRPGTSARWDEQYFGPGTRLTVT.

This clone was found a few times. The rearrangement joins TRBV28 to TRBJ2-7; a weak D match, TRBD2 (5 bases). CDR1 is MDHEN, CDR2 SYDVKM, per germline. Trimming took off 7 bases at V and 3 bases at J, with 25 bases between the two ends. The CDR3 covers 17 residues. Here the CDR3 reads CASTRSSGFEMNYEQYF. CDR3 DNA: TGTGCCAGCACCCGATCATCGGGATTCGAGATGAACTACGAGCAGTACTTC. The full variable domain, with the rest looked up from reference TRBV28 and TRBJ2-7, is DVKVTQSSRYLVKRTGEKVFLECVQDMDHENMFWYRQDPGLGLRLIYFSYDVKMKEKGDIPEGYSVSREKKERFSLILESASTNQTSMYLCASTRSSGFEMNYEQYFGPGTRLTVT.

CDR3 coding DNA: TGTGCCTGGAGTTCGCGGCGGTACTTGGATGGCTACACCTTC. Amino acid sequence: CAWSSRRYLDGYTF. The gene calls are TRBV30 and TRBJ1-2; the D is unclear. V lost 2 bases and J 6 bases, leaving 16 bases between the germline ends. The CDR3 is 14 amino acids. From germline, CDR1 is GTSNPN and CDR2 SVGIG (reference sequence). Combining the CDR3 with reference TRBV30 and TRBJ1-2 gives the whole variable domain SQTIHQWPATLVQPVGSPLSLECTVEGTSNPNLYWYRQAAGRGLQLLFYSVGIGQISSEVPQNLSASRPQDRQFILSSKKLLLSDSGFYLCAWSSRRYLDGYTFGSGTRLTVV.

The rearrangement links TRBV5-1 to TRBJ2-7, with 7 bases fitting TRBD1. This CDR3 contains 13 residues. V dropped 4 bases and J dropped 7; count of bases not matched to a gene: 8. CDR1 and CDR2 (germline): SGHRS, YFSETQ. CDR3 loop: CASSLGQVREQYF. Here the CDR3 DNA reads TGCGCCAGCAGCCTCGGACAGGTGCGGGAGCAGTACTTC.